The present TCR beta chain was sequenced within a study of vaccination and CD4 T cells after COVID-19. Sequencing of DNA taken from cultured CD4+ T cells relied on the Oncomine TCR Beta short-read assay. TCRdb passed the PCR reads through MiXCR, listing each CDR3 protein once. This table holds around 16,000 distinct CDR3 sequences, less than 75% found once. Notes on this clonotype: The antigen is unknown.

The treatment here: roughly 11-day PBMC culture with coronavirus spike peptide pools or control peptides (ViraFEST assay). Negative selection was the method that isolated CD4+ T cells after roughly ten days of culture. CDR1 and CDR2 (germline): LNHDA, SQIVND (reference sequence). This CDR3 has 15 amino acids. Trimming at V came to 6 bases and at J to 1 base, leaving 6 bases not matched to a gene. The sample comprised CD4+ T cells from blood, cultured in vitro. This TCR derives from a human donor who had recovered from COVID-19. V gene TRBV19 combines with J gene TRBJ1-5, with 7 bases fitting TRBD1. This CDR3 is CASSIQGRSNQPQHF. Written as DNA, the CDR3 is TGTGCCAGTAGCATACAGGGGAGGAGCAATCAGCCCCAGCATTTT.